Presented here are 31 T cell receptor beta chains from one specimen sequenced in a study of T cell responses to AZD1222 COVID-19 vaccine. Sequencing used immunoSEQ multiplex PCR; TCRdb keeps in-frame clones, though not all of them. Of roughly 200,000 clones detected, 85% to 95% appear once; the ten largest clones hold 1% to 1.5%. Source: peripheral blood, taken on day 0 of AZD1222 vaccination. These receptors were collected from an adult in good health.

The chain carries TRBV4-3 and TRBJ2-2, with 9 bases identical to TRBD1. The V and J ends lost 3 bases and 1 base, in that order; junction bases with no gene match: 6. The germline gives CDR1 LGHNA, CDR2 YSLEER. The CDR3 is 17 residues long. The CDR3 loop reads CASSHALGQGNTGELFF. In DNA form, the CDR3 reads TGCGCCAGCAGCCATGCCCTGGGACAGGGGAACACCGGGGAGCTGTTTTTT.

This clone came up once. The chain links TRBV27 to TRBJ1-1; 8 bases line up with TRBD1. The CDR3 extends over 16 amino acids. J lost 5 bases, V lost 3 bases, and 11 bases had no gene match. CDR1 is MNHEY and CDR2 is SMNVEV in the germline V gene (reference sequence). CDR3 region: CASSFRPSDRGTEAFF. The CDR3 coding sequence is TGTGCCAGCAGTTTCCGCCCCTCTGACAGGGGTACTGAAGCTTTCTTT.

Written as DNA, the CDR3 is TGTGCCAGCAGTTGGCTGGAGCGGGGGATGGGGTTCTTC. It yields the protein CASSWLERGMGFF. The chain couples TRBV6-2 or TRBV6-3 to TRBJ2-1, with 8 bases fitting TRBD2. The CDR3 spans 13 residues. V trimming: 4 bases; J trimming: 15 bases; junction bases outside the gene matches: 11. The germline V gene encodes CDR1 MNHEY and CDR2 SVGEGT.

The CDR3 loop is CASSPPTTGYRDEKLFF. CDR3 DNA: TGTGCCAGCTCACCACCCACTACAGGGTATAGGGATGAAAAACTGTTTTTT. The chain links TRBV18 to TRBJ1-4, with D possibly matching TRBD1 (6 bases). Looked up from germline, CDR1 is KGHSH and CDR2 is LQKENI. Trimming took off 0 bases at V and 6 bases at J, with 17 bases between the two ends. The length of the CDR3 is 17 residues.

The rearrangement uses TRBV19 and TRBJ1-1; 8 positions agree with TRBD1. Germline V CDR1 and CDR2: LNHDA, SQIVND (reference sequence). Unmatched junction bases numbered 7, after V lost 9 bases and J lost 1 base. There are 14 residues in the CDR3. The CDR3 spells CASRWTGRNTEAFF. CDR3 bases: TGTGCCAGCCGTTGGACAGGGAGGAACACTGAAGCTTTCTTT.

This CDR3 reads CASSPRSGVAKNIQYF. In DNA form, the CDR3 reads TGTGCCAGCAGCCCCCGTAGCGGGGTAGCCAAAAACATTCAGTACTTC. This chain links TRBV11-2 with TRBJ2-4; 8 nucleotides match TRBD2. There are 16 residues in the CDR3. CDR1 and CDR2 from the germline V gene are SGHAT and FQNNGV. J gave up 0 bases and V 5 bases, and 6 bases lay outside the gene matches.

V and J are TRBV29-1 and TRBJ1-1, with D possibly TRBD1 on 5 matching bases. Trimming took 0 bases from V and 8 from J, leaving 10 bases between them. Germline V gives CDR1 SQVTM, CDR2 ANQGSEA. There are 12 residues in the CDR3. The chain's CDR3 is CSVEEPGEEAFF. The CDR3 coding sequence is TGCAGCGTTGAAGAACCGGGGGAGGAAGCTTTCTTT. The variable domain in full, with the rest retrieved from reference TRBV29-1 and TRBJ1-1, is SAVISQKPSRDICQRGTSLTIQCQVDSQVTMMFWYRQQPGQSLTLIATANQGSEATYESGFVIDKFPISRPNLTFSTLTVSNMSPEDSSIYLCSVEEPGEEAFFGQGTRLTVV.

This sequence joins TRBV7-3 and TRBJ1-6; no reliable D call. Germline V gives CDR1 SGHTA, CDR2 FQGTGA. This CDR3 spans 15 amino acids. V was shortened by 2 bases and J by 9 bases, with 14 bases between the two germline ends. CDR3 amino acids: CASSLEVGWGSPLHF. The CDR3 coding sequence is TGTGCCAGCAGCTTAGAAGTGGGTTGGGGTTCACCCCTCCACTTT.

CDR3 sequence reads: CASSWSGGSNNEQFF. The CDR3 nucleotides are TGCGCCAGCAGCTGGTCCGGGGGATCGAACAATGAGCAGTTCTTC. The chain recombines TRBV5-1 with TRBJ2-1, with D perhaps matching TRBD2 (6 bases). The CDR3 runs to 15 residues. V was pared by 3 bases and J by 5 bases, with 15 bases between. Germline V gene data show CDR1 as SGHRS and CDR2 as YFSETQ.

Worth noting for this clone: The same CDR3 arises from other DNA sequences in this sample as well. The CDR3 region is CASSTGLNTEAFF. For the CDR3, the DNA is TGTGCCAGCTCTACAGGGTTGAACACTGAAGCTTTCTTT. The chain is built from TRBV18 and TRBJ1-1; D may be TRBD1 (6 bases). V was pared by 6 bases and J by 0 bases, with 8 bases between. This CDR3 is 13 amino acids long. Germline assignment: CDR1 KGHSH and CDR2 LQKENI.

The rearrangement uses TRBV25-1 and TRBJ1-1; D is undetermined. V was shortened by 1 base and J by 1 base, with 4 bases between the two germline ends. The CDR3 is 13 residues long. The germline gives CDR1 MGHDK, CDR2 SYGVNS. The CDR3, as DNA: TGTGCCAGCAGTGAATTTGGGAACACTGAAGCTTTCTTT. Protein product: CASSEFGNTEAFF. Complete variable domain (other parts from reference TRBV25-1 and TRBJ1-1): EADIYQTPRYLVIGTGKKITLECSQTMGHDKMYWYQQDPGMELHLIHYSYGVNSTEKGDLSSESTVSRIRTEHFPLTLESARPSHTSQYLCASSEFGNTEAFFGQGTRLTVV.

This chain uses TRBV6-2 or TRBV6-3 with TRBJ1-4; D unresolved. The CDR3 loop spans 16 amino acids. V was cut by 6 bases and J by 0 bases, with 14 bases left in between. Germline CDR1 MNHEY, CDR2 SVGEGT. The CDR3 here is CASSSSRPATNEKLFF. The CDR3 bases are TGTGCCAGCAGCTCCTCTCGTCCGGCAACTAATGAAAAACTGTTTTTT.

DNA of the CDR3: TGTGCCAGCAGCTTGAGGGACAGAACCTACGAGCAGTACTTC. Its protein product is CASSLRDRTYEQYF. The rearrangement links TRBV5-4 to TRBJ2-7; 7 nucleotides align to TRBD1. This CDR3 has 14 amino acids. The germline V gene encodes CDR1 SGHNT and CDR2 YYREEE (reference sequence). V lost 1 base, J lost 2 bases, and 3 bases stayed unmatched. The variable domain in full, completed from reference TRBV5-4 and TRBJ2-7, reads ETGVTQSPTHLIKTRGQQVTLRCSSQSGHNTVSWYQQALGQGPQFIFQYYREEENGRGNFPPRFSGLQFPNYSSELNVNALELDDSALYLCASSLRDRTYEQYFGPGTRLTVT.

This clone has just a few counts. This rearrangement joins TRBV10-3 to TRBJ1-1; the D is unclear. This CDR3 contains 16 residues. CDR1 and CDR2 (germline): ENHRY, SYGVKD. Trimming took off 3 bases at V and 0 bases at J, with 14 bases between the two ends. This CDR3 reads CAISDPKRPLNTEAFF. CDR3 bases: TGTGCCATCAGTGATCCTAAGAGGCCGTTGAACACTGAAGCTTTCTTT.

The rearrangement joins TRBV10-2 to TRBJ2-4; possible D gene TRBD2, 5 bases. Deletions cut 8 bases from V and 0 bases from J, with 14 bases between. The length of the CDR3 is 15 residues. Germline values: CDR1 WSHSY, CDR2 SAAADI. CDR3 sequence: CASGVGRLAKNIQYF. The CDR3 nucleotides are TGCGCCAGCGGGGTGGGGAGACTAGCCAAAAACATTCAGTACTTC.

The chain combines TRBV12-3 or TRBV12-4 with TRBJ1-2; D call uncertain. V lost 3 bases and J 2 bases, leaving 7 bases between the germline ends. This CDR3 has 13 residues. CDR3 in amino acids: CASSFPPNYGYTF. The CDR3 nucleotides are TGTGCCAGCAGTTTTCCGCCCAACTATGGCTACACCTTC.

The chain recombines TRBV2 with TRBJ1-5, with unresolved D. Germline V gene sequence: CDR1 SNHLY, CDR2 FYNNEI. This CDR3 region has 14 residues. The germline V and J ends were trimmed by 9 bases and 0 bases, with 12 bases remaining between them. Here the CDR3 reads CASRELYSNQPQHF. Here the CDR3 DNA reads TGTGCCAGTCGGGAACTGTATAGCAATCAGCCCCAGCATTTT.

The CDR3 region has the DNA TGTGCCAGCAGTGCACAGGGCACCCCTGGCTACACCTTC. It translates to CASSAQGTPGYTF. The chain has TRBV27 and TRBJ1-2, with D possibly matching TRBD1 (6 bases). The CDR3 sequence is 13 residues long. The V end was cut by 5 bases, the J end by 7 bases, with 14 bases between. Germline loops: CDR1 MNHEY, CDR2 SMNVEV (reference sequence).

This chain uses TRBV2 with TRBJ2-2; weak D call: TRBD1 (6 bases). The CDR3 runs to 13 residues. The germline V gene has CDR1 SNHLY and CDR2 FYNNEI. Trimming took off 5 bases at V and 4 bases at J, with 8 bases between the two ends. Here the CDR3 reads CASSRGGTGELFF. For the CDR3, the DNA is TGTGCCAGCAGTAGAGGGGGCACCGGGGAGCTGTTTTTT.

This clone was seen just once. The genes are TRBV27 and TRBJ2-1, with no clear D. V shed 3 bases and J shed 4 bases, with 13 bases lying between them. The CDR3 is 15 amino acids. Per germline, CDR1 MNHEY and CDR2 SMNVEV (reference sequence). CDR3 nucleotides: TGTGCCAGCAGTTTTACCCTGACGGAATACAATGAGCAGTTCTTC. Residues: CASSFTLTEYNEQFF.

The V gene is TRBV2, the J gene TRBJ1-1, with a possible D match to TRBD1 (6 bases). The germline gives CDR1 SNHLY, CDR2 FYNNEI. This CDR3 is 14 amino acids long. With 5 bases removed from V and 1 base from J, the gap between germline ends came to 11 bases. CDR3 region: CASSTGQPNTEAFF. For the CDR3, the DNA is TGTGCCAGCAGTACCGGACAGCCGAACACTGAAGCTTTCTTT. The full variable domain, completed using reference TRBV2 and TRBJ1-1, is EPEVTQTPSHQVTQMGQEVILRCVPISNHLYFYWYRQILGQKVEFLVSFYNNEISEKSEIFDDQFSVERPDGSNFTLKIRSTKLEDSAMYFCASSTGQPNTEAFFGQGTRLTVV.

As concerns this clone: This sample includes further DNA sequences coding for the same CDR3. The chain combines TRBV7-2 with TRBJ1-2; D uncertain. The CDR3 sequence is 12 residues long. Germline CDR1 and CDR2: SGHTA and FQGNSA. The V end was cut by 0 bases, the J end by 5 bases, with 4 bases between. This CDR3 reads CASSLARYGYTF. CDR3 nucleotide sequence: TGTGCCAGCAGCTTAGCACGTTATGGCTACACCTTC.

V gene TRBV5-1 combines with J gene TRBJ2-7; D ambiguous. Trimming shortened V by 0 bases and J by 3 bases, and 13 bases separated the two germline ends. Per germline, CDR1 SGHRS and CDR2 YFSETQ. This CDR3 has 15 amino acids. CDR3 sequence: CASSLAAAVYYEQYF. The DNA for the CDR3 is TGCGCCAGCAGCTTGGCCGCGGCGGTATACTACGAGCAGTACTTC. Looking up the rest from reference TRBV5-1 and TRBJ2-7 gives the full variable domain: KAGVTQTPRYLIKTRGQQVTLSCSPISGHRSVSWYQQTPGQGLQFLFEYFSETQRNKGNFPGRFSGRQFSNSRSEMNVSTLELGDSALYLCASSLAAAVYYEQYFGPGTRLTVT.

This chain links TRBV5-1 with TRBJ1-2; a possible D gene is TRBD1 (5 bases). Trimming pared 1 base from V and 6 bases from J, leaving 13 bases between. This CDR3 spans 14 amino acids. Germline loops: CDR1 SGHRS, CDR2 YFSETQ. Here the CDR3 reads CASSLIGEEHGYTF. Here the CDR3 DNA reads TGCGCCAGCAGCTTGATAGGGGAAGAGCATGGCTACACCTTC. Together with reference TRBV5-1 and TRBJ1-2, the CDR3 gives the full variable domain: KAGVTQTPRYLIKTRGQQVTLSCSPISGHRSVSWYQQTPGQGLQFLFEYFSETQRNKGNFPGRFSGRQFSNSRSEMNVSTLELGDSALYLCASSLIGEEHGYTFGSGTRLTVV.

This rearrangement joins TRBV5-4 to TRBJ2-7; D could derive from TRBD1 or TRBD2 (6 bases each). V was shortened by 0 bases and J by 0 bases, with 10 bases between the two germline ends. CDR3 size: 15 residues. The germline V gene encodes CDR1 SGHNT and CDR2 YYREEE (reference sequence). The CDR3 coding sequence is TGTGCCAGCAGCTTGGGGGGGGCGAGCTCCTACGAGCAGTACTTC. Translated: CASSLGGASSYEQYF.

The chain employs TRBV6-1 and TRBJ1-4; D remains ambiguous. Trimming shortened V by 6 bases and J by 4 bases, and 15 bases separated the two germline ends. The CDR3 sequence is 15 residues long. Germline V CDR1 and CDR2: MNHNS, SASEGT. CDR3 amino acids: CASSARGGVNEKLFF. The CDR3 bases are TGTGCCAGCAGCGCTCGGGGAGGCGTTAATGAAAAACTGTTTTTT.

The chain couples TRBV20-1 to TRBJ2-1, with a weak D call TRBD2 (6 bases). CDR1 is DFQATT and CDR2 is SNEGSKA in the germline V gene (reference sequence). There are 11 residues in the CDR3. As DNA, the CDR3 is TGCAGCCCACGGAGGGACAATGAGCAGTTCTTC. It encodes CSPRRDNEQFF.

The gene calls are TRBV3-1 (or the pseudogene TRBV3-2) and TRBJ1-1; 10 bases fit TRBD1. CDR1 LGHDT and CDR2 YNNKEL come from the germline V gene (reference sequence). V lost 4 bases and J lost 4; bases outside the gene matches: 9. The CDR3 contains 16 residues. The CDR3 nucleotides read TGTGCCAGCAGCCTAGGGACAGGGGTAAGGAGCACTGAAGCTTTCTTT. Amino acid sequence: CASSLGTGVRSTEAFF.

The genes are TRBV5-8 and TRBJ1-5; D might be TRBD1 (5 bases). With 4 bases removed from V and 6 bases from J, the gap between germline ends came to 14 bases. The germline V gene has CDR1 SGHTS and CDR2 YDEGEE. The CDR3 is made up of 14 amino acids. In DNA, the CDR3 is TGTGCCAGCAGCATGGTGGGGCCTGGTCAGCCCCAGCATTTT. Encoded protein: CASSMVGPGQPQHF.

The chain combines TRBV25-1 with TRBJ1-1, with D possibly matching TRBD1 (5 bases). The length of the CDR3 is 15 residues. V was pared by 3 bases and J by 2 bases, with 13 bases between. Germline-derived CDR1 and CDR2 are MGHDK and SYGVNS. The DNA for the CDR3 is TGTGCCAGCAGTGACGGGACCTTAGGCAACACTGAAGCTTTCTTT. As protein: CASSDGTLGNTEAFF.

The chain couples TRBV2 to TRBJ1-6; TRBD1 might be the D (6 bases). CDR1 is SNHLY and CDR2 is FYNNEI in the germline V gene. CDR3 length: 14 residues. V lost 7 bases, J lost 9 bases, and 16 bases lay in between. CDR3 protein: CASKFDRSGSPLHF. Written as DNA, the CDR3 is TGTGCCAGCAAGTTCGACAGGTCGGGTTCACCCCTCCACTTT. The full variable domain, in which reference TRBV2 and TRBJ1-6 provide the parts outside the CDR3, is EPEVTQTPSHQVTQMGQEVILRCVPISNHLYFYWYRQILGQKVEFLVSFYNNEISEKSEIFDDQFSVERPDGSNFTLKIRSTKLEDSAMYFCASKFDRSGSPLHFGNGTRLTVT.